These 18 T cell receptor beta chains were sequenced from one sample in a study of shared clonotypes between healthy human individuals. Naivety among CD8 cells was defined by CD45RO negativity and positive CCR7 selection, thereby excluding terminally differentiated effector memory CD45RA+ cells. Assay: immunoSEQ multiplex PCR; the TCRdb copy retains only in-frame clones and omits some. The sample has about 2.1 million clones, roughly 95% seen once. The sequencing sample was made of naive CD8+ T cells from PBMCs. Receptors originate from a man younger than 35 in good health. Some clones in this sample may be carry-over from other donors' samples.

The J gene is TRBJ1-2, the V gene TRBV28; the match to TRBD1 covers 7 bases. CDR1 is MDHEN and CDR2 is SYDVKM in the germline V gene. After removal of 6 bases from V and 4 bases from J, the junction contained 11 bases not matched to a gene. This CDR3 comprises 15 residues. CDR3: CASSLSRGTGYGYTF. The CDR3 DNA reads TGTGCCAGCAGCCTATCCAGGGGGACGGGCTATGGCTACACCTTC.

With regard to this clone: This CDR3 is also generated by other DNA sequences in the sample. This sequence joins TRBV5-1 and TRBJ1-1; D is perhaps TRBD1 (5 bases). Trimming took 3 bases from V and 1 from J, leaving 10 bases between them. The CDR3 runs 14 residues. CDR1 and CDR2 from the germline V gene are SGHRS and YFSETQ. CDR3 DNA sequence: TGCGCCAGCAGCTCGAGGGACGAGAACACTGAAGCTTTCTTT. As protein: CASSSRDENTEAFF.

This clone was detected once. The genes are TRBV29-1 and TRBJ2-7; 16 nucleotides match TRBD2. The CDR3 sequence is 17 residues long. V gave up 6 bases and J gave up 2 bases; unmatched junction bases: 10. The V gene's germline CDR1 is SQVTM and CDR2 ANQGSEA. The CDR3 sequence is CSVVGTSGRGPTYEQYF. In nucleotides, the CDR3 is TGCAGCGTCGTGGGGACTAGCGGGAGGGGCCCAACCTACGAGCAGTACTTC.

This chain joins TRBV27 and TRBJ1-5, with TRBD1 matching over 8 bases. Losses at the gene ends were 5 bases for V and 7 bases for J; bases not matched to a gene: 13. The CDR3 has 16 amino acids. Germline loops: CDR1 MNHEY, CDR2 SMNVEV (reference sequence). CDR3 loop: CASSPRGSGGEQPQHF. The CDR3 region has the DNA TGTGCCAGCAGTCCCCGGGGGTCAGGGGGCGAGCAGCCCCAGCATTTT.

This clone showed up just once. The chain couples TRBV7-6 to TRBJ1-1; D possibly corresponds to TRBD1 (5 bases). This CDR3 region has 15 residues. The germline gives CDR1 SGHVS, CDR2 FNYEAQ. Between the trimmed V and J ends, which lost 2 bases and 1 base, there was a span of 11 bases. The CDR3 DNA sequence: TGTGCCAGCAGCTTATCGGCGGGGACGAACACTGAAGCTTTCTTT. It codes for CASSLSAGTNTEAFF.

The rearrangement joins TRBV28 to TRBJ2-7; 10 bases fit TRBD2. The CDR3 extends over 16 amino acids. V lost 3 bases to trimming and J lost 0 bases; unmatched junction nucleotides: 5. Per germline, CDR1 MDHEN and CDR2 SYDVKM. Here the CDR3 DNA reads TGTGCCAGCAGTTTTCTAGCGGGAGCTTCCTCCTACGAGCAGTACTTC. Its translation is CASSFLAGASSYEQYF.

The chain couples TRBV11-2 to TRBJ2-1, with 8 bases identical to TRBD2. The V gene's germline CDR1 is SGHAT and CDR2 FQNNGV. V was clipped by 3 bases and J by 7 bases; unmatched bases: 2. The CDR3 is made up of 13 amino acids. CDR3 DNA: TGTGCCAGCAGCTTGGGACTAGGTAATGAGCAGTTCTTC. It specifies CASSLGLGNEQFF.

The rearrangement joins TRBV27 to TRBJ2-3; D gene uncertain. Germline V lookup: CDR1 MNHEY, CDR2 SMNVEV (reference sequence). This CDR3 has 14 residues. V was pared by 6 bases and J by 0 bases, with 10 bases between. CDR3 nucleotide sequence: TGTGCCAGCAGGCCCGTGGGAAGCACAGATACGCAGTATTTT. Its translation is CASRPVGSTDTQYF.

V is TRBV27 and J is TRBJ2-7; the D is unclear. Trimming took 6 bases from V and 2 from J, leaving 14 bases between them. The CDR3 runs 14 residues. CDR1 and CDR2 from the germline V gene are MNHEY and SMNVEV (reference sequence). The CDR3 nucleotides are TGTGCCAGCAGCCCAACCTCCAGGACCTACGAGCAGTACTTC. Residues: CASSPTSRTYEQYF.

V is TRBV15 and J is TRBJ1-4; D is unresolved. Trimming took off 1 base at V and 6 bases at J, with 9 bases between the two ends. The CDR3 runs to 14 residues. Germline lookup yields CDR1 LNHNV and CDR2 YYDKDF (reference sequence). CDR3: CATSRARGDEKLFF. The CDR3 DNA reads as TGTGCCACCAGCAGAGCCCGAGGCGATGAAAAACTGTTTTTT.

V usage is TRBV10-3 and J usage is TRBJ2-7; D gene ambiguous. The CDR3 has 13 residues. With 5 bases removed from V and 1 base from J, the gap between germline ends came to 9 bases. Germline loops: CDR1 ENHRY, CDR2 SYGVKD. CDR3 region: CAISSALSYEQYF. The CDR3, as DNA: TGTGCCATCAGTTCGGCGTTATCCTACGAGCAGTACTTC.

This clone was seen more than once but under ten times. V gene TRBV2 combines with J gene TRBJ1-2, with a weak D call TRBD1 (6 bases). Trimming pared 8 bases from V and 8 bases from J, leaving 15 bases between. There are 12 residues in the CDR3. Germline V gene lookup returns CDR1 SNHLY and CDR2 FYNNEI. The CDR3 is CASLPHREGYTF. In DNA form, the CDR3 reads TGTGCCAGCCTTCCCCACAGGGAAGGCTACACCTTC.

The chain carries TRBV6-1 and TRBJ1-5; D might be TRBD1 (5 bases). The V and J ends lost 6 bases and 3 bases respectively, with 15 bases between them. From germline, CDR1 is MNHNS and CDR2 SASEGT. CDR3 length: 15 amino acids. CDR3 sequence: CASRMGTVYNQPQHF. The CDR3 nucleotides read TGTGCCAGCAGGATGGGGACGGTTTACAATCAGCCCCAGCATTTT.

The V call is TRBV7-9, the J call TRBJ2-2, with TRBD1 matching 9 bases. Germline CDR1 is SEHNR and CDR2 is FQNEAQ (reference sequence). J lost 4 bases, V lost 5 bases, and 5 bases had no gene match. The CDR3 is made up of 15 amino acids. CDR3 protein: CASSPTGGTTGELFF. The CDR3, as DNA: TGTGCCAGCAGCCCTACAGGGGGCACCACCGGGGAGCTGTTTTTT.

This clone has only one observation. The chain recombines TRBV4-1 with TRBJ2-7; D remains ambiguous. The CDR3 has 15 residues. Germline V gene sequence: CDR1 MGHRA, CDR2 YSYEKL. Trimming shortened V by 1 base and J by 0 bases, and 10 bases separated the two germline ends. In DNA form, the CDR3 reads TGCGCCAGCAGCCAAGTTGGCGGTTACTCCTACGAGCAGTACTTC. Translation gives CASSQVGGYSYEQYF.

The CDR3 DNA follows: TGTGCCAGCAGCAAAGGGGCCACTAGCGGGAGACAGGGCGGGGAGCTGTTTTTT. This gives the protein CASSKGATSGRQGGELFF. The rearrangement links TRBV21-1 to TRBJ2-2; no DNA check was done on the table's D call, TRBD2. TRBV21-1 is flagged as a pseudogene. This CDR3 has 18 amino acids.

This chain links TRBV7-6 with TRBJ1-1, with D possibly matching TRBD1 (6 bases). This CDR3 region has 17 residues. CDR1 and CDR2 from the germline V gene are SGHVS and FNYEAQ. V shed 1 base and J shed 1 base, with 16 bases lying between them. The CDR3 reads CASSLEVVGTTNTEAFF. CDR3 coding DNA: TGTGCCAGCAGCTTAGAGGTTGTTGGGACAACGAACACTGAAGCTTTCTTT.

The CDR3 here is CSVREDNIQYF. In nucleotides, the CDR3 is TGCAGCGTCCGGGAAGACAACATTCAGTACTTC. This chain connects TRBV29-1 to TRBJ2-4; possibly TRBD2 for D (5 bases). The V end was cut by 6 bases, the J end by 7 bases, with 10 bases between. The CDR3 has 11 residues. Per the germline V gene, CDR1 is SQVTM and CDR2 is ANQGSEA.